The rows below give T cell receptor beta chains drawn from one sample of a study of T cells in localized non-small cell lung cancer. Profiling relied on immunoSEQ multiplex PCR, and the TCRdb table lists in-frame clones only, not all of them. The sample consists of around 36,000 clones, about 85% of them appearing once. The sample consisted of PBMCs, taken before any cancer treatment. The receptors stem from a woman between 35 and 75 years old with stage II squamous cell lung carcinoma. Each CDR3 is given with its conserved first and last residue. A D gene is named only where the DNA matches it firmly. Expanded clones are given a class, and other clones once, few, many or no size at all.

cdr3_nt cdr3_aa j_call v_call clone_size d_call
TGTGCCAGCAGTGAAGCCAGGGCAGCCTCCAATCAGCCCCAGCATTTT CASSEARAASNQPQHF TRBJ1-5 TRBV6-1 . .
TGCGCCAGCAGTGAAGGACTAGCCCAAGAGACCCAGTACTTC CASSEGLAQETQYF TRBJ2-5 TRBV10-1 . TRBD2
TGTGCCAGCAGTGAAGTCTACGAGCAGTACTTC CASSEVYEQYF TRBJ2-7 TRBV2 . .
TGTGCCAGCAGCTCGGCCTGGAGGAGCGGCGAGCAGTACTTC CASSSAWRSGEQYF TRBJ2-7 TRBV27 few .
TGTGCCAGCAGTTTTTTAGGGAGGGGGACTGAAGCTTTCTTT CASSFLGRGTEAFF TRBJ1-1 TRBV6-5 . .
TGTGCCAGCAGCTTAGGGGGGGTTCGAGAAAAACTGTTTTTT CASSLGGVREKLFF TRBJ1-4 TRBV7-8 . .
TGCAGCGTTGAATCACCACTAACATGGAATGAGCAGTTCTTC CSVESPLTWNEQFF TRBJ2-1 TRBV29-1 . .
TGCAGCGCCCTAACTAGCGGGACTTCCTACGAGCAGTACTTC CSALTSGTSYEQYF TRBJ2-7 TRBV29-1 few TRBD2
TGCGCCAGCAGCCAAACGGGAGACGGCCTCTACGAGCAGTACTTC CASSQTGDGLYEQYF TRBJ2-7 TRBV5-1 few .
TGTGCCAGCAGTTTAGCGGGAGGGAAAGAGACCCAGTACTTC CASSLAGGKETQYF TRBJ2-5 TRBV28 . TRBD2